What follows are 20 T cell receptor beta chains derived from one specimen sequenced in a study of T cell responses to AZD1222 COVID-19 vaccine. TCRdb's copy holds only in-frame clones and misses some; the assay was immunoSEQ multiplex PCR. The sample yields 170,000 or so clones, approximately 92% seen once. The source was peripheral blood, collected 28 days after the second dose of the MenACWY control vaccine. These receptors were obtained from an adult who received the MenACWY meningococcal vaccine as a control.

Here the CDR3 reads CASSLGRAGSPLHF. DNA of the CDR3: TGTGCCAGCAGCTTAGGCAGGGCGGGTTCACCCCTCCACTTT. The chain carries TRBV11-3 and TRBJ1-6; D possibly corresponds to TRBD1 (5 bases). Trimming left V 1 base short and J 9 bases short, with 10 bases between. Germline V gene data show CDR1 as SGHNT and CDR2 as YENEEA. This CDR3 comprises 14 residues. The variable domain in full, with the rest retrieved from reference TRBV11-3 and TRBJ1-6, is EAGVVQSPRYKIIEKKQPVAFWCNPISGHNTLYWYLQNLGQGPELLIRYENEEAVDDSQLPKDRFSAERLKGVDSTLKIQPAELGDSAVYLCASSLGRAGSPLHFGNGTRLTVT.

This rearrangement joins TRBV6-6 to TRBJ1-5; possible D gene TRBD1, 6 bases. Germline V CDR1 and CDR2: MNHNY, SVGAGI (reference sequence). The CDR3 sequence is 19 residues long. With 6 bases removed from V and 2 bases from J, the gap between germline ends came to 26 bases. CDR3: CASSRSQIRGSKGNQPQHF. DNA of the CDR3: TGTGCCAGCAGCCGAAGCCAGATCAGGGGATCGAAGGGCAATCAGCCCCAGCATTTT.

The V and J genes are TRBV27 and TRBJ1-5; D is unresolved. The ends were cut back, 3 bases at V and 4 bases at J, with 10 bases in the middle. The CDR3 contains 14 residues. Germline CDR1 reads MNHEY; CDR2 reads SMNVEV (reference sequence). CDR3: CASSLRTANQPQHF. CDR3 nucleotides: TGTGCCAGCAGTTTGAGGACGGCAAATCAGCCCCAGCATTTT.

CDR3 region: CASSFAGDEKLFF. DNA of the CDR3: TGTGCCAGCAGTTTCGCAGGAGATGAAAAACTGTTTTTT. V gene TRBV7-9 combines with J gene TRBJ1-4; D remains unclear. The germline V and J ends were trimmed by 6 bases and 6 bases, with 11 bases remaining between them. Germline lookup yields CDR1 SEHNR and CDR2 FQNEAQ (reference sequence). The CDR3 spans 13 residues.

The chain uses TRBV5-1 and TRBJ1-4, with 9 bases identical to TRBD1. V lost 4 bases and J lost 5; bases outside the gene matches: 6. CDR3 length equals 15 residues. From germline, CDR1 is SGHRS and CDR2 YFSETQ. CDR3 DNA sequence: TGCGCCAGCAGCCCGAGGGGACAGGGAAATGAAAAACTGTTTTTT. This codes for CASSPRGQGNEKLFF.

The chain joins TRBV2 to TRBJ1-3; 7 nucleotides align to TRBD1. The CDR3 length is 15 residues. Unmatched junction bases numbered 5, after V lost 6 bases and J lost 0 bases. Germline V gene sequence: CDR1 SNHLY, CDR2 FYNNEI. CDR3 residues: CASSAGQFSGNTIYF. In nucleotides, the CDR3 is TGTGCCAGCAGCGCGGGACAGTTCTCTGGAAACACCATATATTTT.

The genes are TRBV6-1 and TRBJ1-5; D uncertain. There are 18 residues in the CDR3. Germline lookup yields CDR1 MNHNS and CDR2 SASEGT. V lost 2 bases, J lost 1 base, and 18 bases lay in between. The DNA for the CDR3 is TGTGCCAGCAGTGAACAGGCCTTGGCCTCGATCAGCAATCAGCCCCAGCATTTT. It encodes CASSEQALASISNQPQHF.

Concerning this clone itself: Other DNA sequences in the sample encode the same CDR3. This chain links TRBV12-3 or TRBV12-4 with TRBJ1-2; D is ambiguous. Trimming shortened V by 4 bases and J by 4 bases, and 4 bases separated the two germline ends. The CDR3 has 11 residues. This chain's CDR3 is CASSSSYGYTF. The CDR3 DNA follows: TGTGCCAGCAGTTCCAGCTATGGCTACACCTTC.

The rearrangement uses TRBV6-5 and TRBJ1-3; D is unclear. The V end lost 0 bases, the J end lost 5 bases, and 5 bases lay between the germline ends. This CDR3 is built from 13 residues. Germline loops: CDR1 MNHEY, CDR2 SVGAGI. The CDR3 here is CASSYSDRNTIYF. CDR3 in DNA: TGTGCCAGCAGTTACTCTGATCGAAACACCATATATTTT.

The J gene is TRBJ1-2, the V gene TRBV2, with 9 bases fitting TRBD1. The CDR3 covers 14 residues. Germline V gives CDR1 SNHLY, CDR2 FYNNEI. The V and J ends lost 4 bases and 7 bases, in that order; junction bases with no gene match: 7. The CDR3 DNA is TGTGCCAGCAGTGGGAACAGGGGGCTTAGTGGCTACACCTTC. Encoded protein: CASSGNRGLSGYTF.

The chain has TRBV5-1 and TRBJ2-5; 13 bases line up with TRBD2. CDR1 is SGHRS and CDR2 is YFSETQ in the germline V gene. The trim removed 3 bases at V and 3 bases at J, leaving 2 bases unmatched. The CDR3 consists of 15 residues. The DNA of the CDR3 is TGCGCCAGCAGCTCCGGACTAGCGGGGGAAGAGACCCAGTACTTC. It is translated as CASSSGLAGEETQYF.

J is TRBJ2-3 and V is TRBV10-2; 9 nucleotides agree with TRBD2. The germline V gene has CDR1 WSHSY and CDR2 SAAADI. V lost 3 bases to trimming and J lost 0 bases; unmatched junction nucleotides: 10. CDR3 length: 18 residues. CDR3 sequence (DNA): TGCGCCAGCAGTGATCCCGGTAGCGGGGGATTTAGCACAGATACGCAGTATTTT. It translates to CASSDPGSGGFSTDTQYF.

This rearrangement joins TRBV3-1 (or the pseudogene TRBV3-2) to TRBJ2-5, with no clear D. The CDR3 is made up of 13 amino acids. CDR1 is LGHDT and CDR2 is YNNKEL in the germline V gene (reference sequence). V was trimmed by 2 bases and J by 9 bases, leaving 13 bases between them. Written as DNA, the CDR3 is TGTGCCAGCAGCCAACAAACTCAATTGGCCCAGTACTTC. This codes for CASSQQTQLAQYF.

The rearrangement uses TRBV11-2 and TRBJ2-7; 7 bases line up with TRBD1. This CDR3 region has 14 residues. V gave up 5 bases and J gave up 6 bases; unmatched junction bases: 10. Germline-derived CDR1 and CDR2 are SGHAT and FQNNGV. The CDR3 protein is CASSQRQGRPEQYF. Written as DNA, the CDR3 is TGTGCCAGCAGCCAAAGACAGGGACGACCCGAGCAGTACTTC.

CDR3 region: CASSQGPGTTYGYTF. DNA for the CDR3: TGCGCCAGCAGCCAAGGGCCCGGGACAACCTATGGCTACACCTTC. The chain carries TRBV4-3 and TRBJ1-2; the D gene is possibly TRBD1 (6 bases). This CDR3 is built from 15 residues. V was cut by 1 base and J by 4 bases, with 13 bases left in between. Looked up from germline, CDR1 is LGHNA and CDR2 is YSLEER.

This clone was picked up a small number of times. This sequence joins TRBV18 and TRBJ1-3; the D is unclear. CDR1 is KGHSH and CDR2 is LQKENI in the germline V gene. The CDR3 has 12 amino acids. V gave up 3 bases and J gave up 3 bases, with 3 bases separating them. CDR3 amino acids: CASSPLGNTIYF. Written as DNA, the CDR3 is TGTGCCAGCTCACCCCTTGGAAACACCATATATTTT.

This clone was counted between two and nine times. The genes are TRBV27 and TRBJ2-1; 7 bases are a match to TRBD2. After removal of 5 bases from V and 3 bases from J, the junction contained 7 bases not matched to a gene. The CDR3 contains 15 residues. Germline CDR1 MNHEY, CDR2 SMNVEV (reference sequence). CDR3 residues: CASSAGTILYNEQFF. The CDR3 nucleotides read TGTGCCAGCAGTGCCGGGACTATCCTCTACAATGAGCAGTTCTTC.

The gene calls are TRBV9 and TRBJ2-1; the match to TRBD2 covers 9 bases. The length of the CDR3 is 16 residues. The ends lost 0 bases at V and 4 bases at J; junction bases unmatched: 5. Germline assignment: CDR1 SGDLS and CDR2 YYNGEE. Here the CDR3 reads CASSVAGLAGYNEQFF. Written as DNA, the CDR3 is TGTGCCAGCAGCGTAGCTGGCCTAGCGGGATACAATGAGCAGTTCTTC. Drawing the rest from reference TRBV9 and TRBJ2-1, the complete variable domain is DSGVTQTPKHLITATGQRVTLRCSPRSGDLSVYWYQQSLDQGLQFLIQYYNGEERAKGNILERFSAQQFPDLHSELNLSSLELGDSALYFCASSVAGLAGYNEQFFGPGTRLTVL.

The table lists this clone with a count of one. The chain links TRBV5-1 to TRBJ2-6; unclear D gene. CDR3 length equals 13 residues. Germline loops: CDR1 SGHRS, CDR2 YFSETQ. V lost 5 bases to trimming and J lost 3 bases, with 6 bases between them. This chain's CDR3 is CASRPGGANVLTF. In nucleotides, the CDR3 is TGCGCCAGCAGACCGGGTGGGGCCAACGTCCTGACTTTC.

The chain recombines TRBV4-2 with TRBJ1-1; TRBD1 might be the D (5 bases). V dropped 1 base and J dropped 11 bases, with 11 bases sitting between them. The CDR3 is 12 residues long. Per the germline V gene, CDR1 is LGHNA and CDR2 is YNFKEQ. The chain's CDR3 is CASSQGTISAFF. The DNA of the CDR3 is TGTGCCAGCAGCCAAGGGACAATATCGGCTTTCTTT.